This T cell receptor beta chain was captured by sequencing in a study of cytomegalovirus exposure and HLA in healthy donors. Regarding the study as a whole: The study designated some 180 TCR beta chains cytomegalovirus-associated.

In germline, CDR1 is KGHSH, CDR2 LQKENI. The CDR3 extends over 15 amino acids. The V end was cut by 2 bases, the J end by 1 base, with 11 bases between. The study ran its PCR with 60 Vbeta and 13 Jbeta primers. Profiling relied on immunoSEQ multiplex PCR, and the TCRdb table lists in-frame clones only, not all of them. The sample consists of some 91,000 clones, 65% to 85% of them appearing once. Among the donors, all were healthy bone marrow donors. Note on this clone: Its antigen is still unknown.

The gene calls are TRBV18 and TRBJ2-5, with TRBD1 as a possible D gene (6 bases). This TCR derives from a middle-aged man in good health and CMV-seronegative. The sequenced sample was PBMCs. The CDR3 nucleotides are TGTGCCAGCTCACCAAGTTCAGGGGTCCAAGAGACCCAGTACTTC. Translating gives CASSPSSGVQETQYF.